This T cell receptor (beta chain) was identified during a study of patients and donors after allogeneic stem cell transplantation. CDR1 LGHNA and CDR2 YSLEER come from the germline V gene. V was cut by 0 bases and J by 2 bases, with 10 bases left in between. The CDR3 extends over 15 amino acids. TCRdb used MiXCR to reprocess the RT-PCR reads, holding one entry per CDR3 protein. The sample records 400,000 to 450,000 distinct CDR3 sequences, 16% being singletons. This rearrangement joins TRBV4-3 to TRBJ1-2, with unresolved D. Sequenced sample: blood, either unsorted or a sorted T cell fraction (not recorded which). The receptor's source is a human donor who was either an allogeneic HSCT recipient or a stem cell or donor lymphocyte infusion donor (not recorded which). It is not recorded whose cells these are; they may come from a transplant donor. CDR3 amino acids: CASSQEIGSNYGYTF. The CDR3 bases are TGCGCCAGCAGCCAAGAAATAGGCAGCAACTATGGCTACACCTTC.